This TCR beta chain was found in a study of ipilimumab plus nivolumab after autologous stem cell transplantation. Starting 14 to 28 days after autologous transplant, ipilimumab 1 mg/kg was given. The assay was immunoSEQ multiplex PCR, and TCRdb's table has in-frame clones only and misses some. Of 17,000 or so clones listed, more than 70% were seen once; the top ten hold about 20%. Trimming cost V 4 bases and J 3 bases, with 10 bases left between them. The CDR3 has 13 amino acids. CDR1 is SGHRS, CDR2 YFSETQ, per germline. This TCR was sampled from a male donor with diffuse large B-cell lymphoma. This specimen consisted of PBMCs, obtained in a trial of ipilimumab plus nivolumab as post-transplant consolidation. This chain joins TRBV5-1 and TRBJ1-1; D is unresolved. This CDR3 reads CASSAQWDTEAFF. The CDR3 DNA sequence: TGCGCCAGCAGCGCACAGTGGGACACTGAAGCTTTCTTT.